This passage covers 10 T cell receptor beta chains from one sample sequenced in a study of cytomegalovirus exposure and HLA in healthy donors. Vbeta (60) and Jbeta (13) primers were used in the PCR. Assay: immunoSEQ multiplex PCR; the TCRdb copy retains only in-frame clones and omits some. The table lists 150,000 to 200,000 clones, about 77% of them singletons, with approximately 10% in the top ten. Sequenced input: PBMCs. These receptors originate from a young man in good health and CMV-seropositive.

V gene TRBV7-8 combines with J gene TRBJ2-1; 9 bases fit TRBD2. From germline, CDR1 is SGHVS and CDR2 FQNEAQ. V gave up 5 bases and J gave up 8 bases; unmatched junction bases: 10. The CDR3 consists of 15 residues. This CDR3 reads CASSRRLAVGDEQFF. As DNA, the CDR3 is TGTGCCAGCAGCCGGCGACTAGCGGTGGGGGATGAGCAGTTCTTC.

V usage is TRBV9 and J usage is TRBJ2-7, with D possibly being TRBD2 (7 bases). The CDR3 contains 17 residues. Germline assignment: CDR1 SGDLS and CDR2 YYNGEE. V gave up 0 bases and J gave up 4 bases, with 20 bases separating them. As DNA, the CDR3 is TGTGCCAGCAGCGTAGCCCTGGGGGGGCGTTGGTTGTACGAGCAGTACTTC. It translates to CASSVALGGRWLYEQYF.

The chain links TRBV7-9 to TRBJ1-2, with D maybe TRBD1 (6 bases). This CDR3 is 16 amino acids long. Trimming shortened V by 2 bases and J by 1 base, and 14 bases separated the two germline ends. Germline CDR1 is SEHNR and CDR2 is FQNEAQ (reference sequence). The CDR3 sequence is CASSLSGTSNNYGYTF. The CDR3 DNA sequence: TGTGCCAGCAGCTTAAGCGGGACATCTAATAACTATGGCTACACCTTC.

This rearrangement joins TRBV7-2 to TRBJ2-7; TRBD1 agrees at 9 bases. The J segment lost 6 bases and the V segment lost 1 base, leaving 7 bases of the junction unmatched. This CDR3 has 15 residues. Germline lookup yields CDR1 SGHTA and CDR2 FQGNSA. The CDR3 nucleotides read TGTGCCAGCAGCTTAGGGCGGGACAGGGTAAGCGAGCAGTACTTC. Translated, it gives CASSLGRDRVSEQYF.

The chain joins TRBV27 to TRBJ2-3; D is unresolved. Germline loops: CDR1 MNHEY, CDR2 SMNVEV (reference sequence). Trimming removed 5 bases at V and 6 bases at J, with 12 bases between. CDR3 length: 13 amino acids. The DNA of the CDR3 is TGTGCCAGCAGTCCCCCTGCGAGGGATACGCAGTATTTT. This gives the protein CASSPPARDTQYF.

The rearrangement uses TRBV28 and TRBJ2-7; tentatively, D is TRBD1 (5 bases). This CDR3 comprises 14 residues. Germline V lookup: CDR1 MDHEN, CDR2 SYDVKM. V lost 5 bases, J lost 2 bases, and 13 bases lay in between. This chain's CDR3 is CASSPRALTYEQYF. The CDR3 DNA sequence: TGTGCCAGCAGTCCCAGGGCGTTAACCTACGAGCAGTACTTC.

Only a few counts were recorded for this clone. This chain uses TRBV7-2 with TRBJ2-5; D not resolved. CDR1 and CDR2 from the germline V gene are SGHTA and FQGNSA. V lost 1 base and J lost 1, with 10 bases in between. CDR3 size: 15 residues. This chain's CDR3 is CASSLVPGPQETQYF. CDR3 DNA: TGTGCCAGCAGCTTAGTCCCGGGTCCCCAAGAGACCCAGTACTTC. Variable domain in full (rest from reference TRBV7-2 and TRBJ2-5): GAGVSQSPSNKVTEKGKDVELRCDPISGHTALYWYRQSLGQGLEFLIYFQGNSAPDKSGLPSDRFSAERTGGSVSTLTIQRTQQEDSAVYLCASSLVPGPQETQYFGPGTRLLVL.

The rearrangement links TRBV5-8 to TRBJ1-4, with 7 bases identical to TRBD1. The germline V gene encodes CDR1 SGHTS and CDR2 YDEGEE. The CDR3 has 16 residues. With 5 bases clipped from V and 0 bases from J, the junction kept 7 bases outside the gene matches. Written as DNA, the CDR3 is TGTGCCAGCAGGTACGGGACAGCCGCAACTAATGAAAAACTGTTTTTT. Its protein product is CASRYGTAATNEKLFF.

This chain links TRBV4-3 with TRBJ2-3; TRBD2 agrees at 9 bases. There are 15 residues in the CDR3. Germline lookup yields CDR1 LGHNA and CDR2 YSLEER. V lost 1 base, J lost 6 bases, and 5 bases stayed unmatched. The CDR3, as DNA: TGCGCCAGCAGCCAAGGAAGCGGGAGGAATGATACGCAGTATTTT. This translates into CASSQGSGRNDTQYF.

The CDR3 protein is CASSEGTRVYNEQFF. Written as DNA, the CDR3 is TGCGCCAGCAGCGAAGGGACTAGAGTCTACAATGAGCAGTTCTTC. The rearrangement links TRBV5-1 to TRBJ2-1; 8 bases are shared with TRBD2. Per germline, CDR1 SGHRS and CDR2 YFSETQ. There are 15 residues in the CDR3. J lost 3 bases, V lost 4 bases, and 6 bases had no gene match. The whole variable domain, filled in from reference TRBV5-1 and TRBJ2-1, reads KAGVTQTPRYLIKTRGQQVTLSCSPISGHRSVSWYQQTPGQGLQFLFEYFSETQRNKGNFPGRFSGRQFSNSRSEMNVSTLELGDSALYLCASSEGTRVYNEQFFGPGTRLTVL.